This entry concerns a single T cell receptor (beta chain). It may be a read error: a sequence one base away is much more abundant. The sample holds other DNA sequences that translate to the same CDR3. These data come from a study of shared clonotypes between healthy human individuals. The CDR3 runs 14 residues. Looked up from germline, CDR1 is MDHEN and CDR2 is SYDVKM. Assay: immunoSEQ multiplex PCR; the TCRdb copy retains only in-frame clones and omits some. The profile covers fewer than 550,000 clones, with 60% to 80% appearing a single time and around 12% taken by the ten largest. V and J are TRBV28 and TRBJ1-5, with D perhaps TRBD1 (5 bases). Specimen: PBMCs. The origin of this receptor is a woman between 40 and 50 years old in good health. Some clones in this sample may be carry-over from other donors' samples. The chain's CDR3 is CASSRQPSNQPQHF. CDR3 DNA sequence: TGCGCCAGCAGTCGACAGCCGAGTAATCAGCCCCAGCATTTT.